This is a list of T cell receptor beta chains from one sample in a study of T cell responses to AZD1222 COVID-19 vaccine. Data came from immunoSEQ multiplex PCR; TCRdb stores just in-frame clones and leaves some out. The profile covers 180,000 or so clones, with around 89% appearing a single time and roughly 4.3% taken by the ten largest. Sequenced here: peripheral blood, sampled 28 days after the second dose of the MenACWY control vaccine. The receptors were gathered from an adult who received the MenACWY meningococcal vaccine as a control. Both conserved end residues are part of each CDR3. The order of the fields is J gene, V gene, D gene, clone size, CDR3 protein, CDR3 DNA. D genes are given only for firm matches. Size tells how often a clone was seen (once, few, many) or the class of an expanded clone, and some rows leave it out.

j_call: TRBJ2-1; v_call: TRBV7-3; d_call: NA; clone_size: NA; cdr3_aa: CASSSGVYNEQFF; cdr3_nt: TGTGCCAGCTCCAGCGGCGTTTACAATGAGCAGTTCTTC
j_call: TRBJ1-1; v_call: TRBV7-9; d_call: NA; clone_size: NA; cdr3_aa: CASSPESRVRGAFF; cdr3_nt: TGTGCCAGCAGCCCGGAGTCCAGGGTACGGGGGGCTTTCTTT
j_call: TRBJ1-1; v_call: TRBV7-9; d_call: NA; clone_size: NA; cdr3_aa: CASSLAAVEYTEAFF; cdr3_nt: TGTGCCAGCAGCTTAGCGGCAGTCGAGTACACTGAAGCTTTCTTT
j_call: TRBJ2-5; v_call: TRBV9; d_call: NA; clone_size: NA; cdr3_aa: CASSHLGQDETQYF; cdr3_nt: TGTGCCAGCAGCCACCTGGGACAAGACGAGACCCAGTACTTC
j_call: TRBJ1-1; v_call: TRBV14; d_call: TRBD1; clone_size: NA; cdr3_aa: CASSQSTGSVSAFF; cdr3_nt: TGTGCCAGCAGCCAATCGACAGGGTCGGTGTCGGCTTTCTTT
j_call: TRBJ2-5; v_call: TRBV7-2; d_call: NA; clone_size: NA; cdr3_aa: CASSLAVVRGASQETQYF; cdr3_nt: TGTGCCAGCAGCTTAGCGGTGGTAAGAGGAGCATCTCAAGAGACCCAGTACTTC
j_call: TRBJ1-4; v_call: TRBV7-2; d_call: TRBD1; clone_size: NA; cdr3_aa: CASSSGQGKNWNEKLFF; cdr3_nt: TGTGCCAGCAGCTCCGGACAGGGGAAAAACTGGAATGAAAAACTGTTTTTT
j_call: TRBJ1-1; v_call: TRBV9; d_call: TRBD1; clone_size: NA; cdr3_aa: CASSADRAGTEAFF; cdr3_nt: TGTGCCAGCAGTGCTGACAGGGCGGGGACTGAAGCTTTCTTT
j_call: TRBJ1-5; v_call: TRBV6-6; d_call: NA; clone_size: NA; cdr3_aa: CASSAVADQPQHF; cdr3_nt: TGTGCCAGCAGCGCCGTGGCTGATCAGCCCCAGCATTTT
j_call: TRBJ2-7; v_call: TRBV7-2; d_call: TRBD2; clone_size: NA; cdr3_aa: CASSLGAGGSYEQYF; cdr3_nt: TGTGCCAGCAGCTTGGGAGCGGGAGGGAGCTACGAGCAGTACTTC
j_call: TRBJ2-7; v_call: TRBV9; d_call: NA; clone_size: once; cdr3_aa: CASSVDRGAYEQYF; cdr3_nt: TGTGCCAGCAGCGTAGACCGGGGAGCCTACGAGCAGTACTTC
j_call: TRBJ2-5; v_call: TRBV6-5; d_call: NA; clone_size: NA; cdr3_aa: CASSYFARETQYF; cdr3_nt: TGTGCCAGCAGTTATTTCGCTCGGGAGACCCAGTACTTC
j_call: TRBJ1-6; v_call: TRBV3-1/TRBV3-2; d_call: NA; clone_size: NA; cdr3_aa: CASSQEQAVYNSPLHF; cdr3_nt: TGTGCCAGCAGCCAAGAACAGGCGGTATATAATTCACCCCTCCACTTT
j_call: TRBJ2-5; v_call: TRBV10-1; d_call: TRBD2; clone_size: NA; cdr3_aa: CASSGLAEKGETQYF; cdr3_nt: TGCGCCAGCAGCGGACTAGCGGAGAAGGGAGAGACCCAGTACTTC
j_call: TRBJ2-7; v_call: TRBV3-1/TRBV3-2; d_call: NA; clone_size: NA; cdr3_aa: CASSQGMAASRTYEQYF; cdr3_nt: TGTGCCAGCAGCCAAGGGATGGCGGCTAGCCGAACCTACGAGCAGTACTTC
j_call: TRBJ1-1; v_call: TRBV25-1; d_call: NA; clone_size: NA; cdr3_aa: CASSIPGARSEAFF; cdr3_nt: TGTGCCAGCAGTATCCCGGGGGCGCGCTCTGAAGCTTTCTTT
j_call: TRBJ1-1; v_call: TRBV10-1; d_call: NA; clone_size: NA; cdr3_aa: CASSINENTEAFF; cdr3_nt: TGCGCCAGCAGTATTAACGAGAACACTGAAGCTTTCTTT
j_call: TRBJ1-2; v_call: TRBV5-4; d_call: NA; clone_size: NA; cdr3_aa: CASSPTGGAGYTF; cdr3_nt: TGTGCCAGCAGTCCAACGGGGGGCGCTGGCTACACCTTC
j_call: TRBJ1-5; v_call: TRBV28; d_call: NA; clone_size: NA; cdr3_aa: CASSSGPPNKPQHF; cdr3_nt: TGTGCCAGCAGTTCGGGACCCCCCAATAAGCCCCAGCATTTT
j_call: TRBJ1-5; v_call: TRBV16; d_call: NA; clone_size: few; cdr3_aa: CASSPTVDSNQPQHF; cdr3_nt: TGTGCCAGCAGCCCGACAGTGGATAGCAATCAGCCCCAGCATTTT
j_call: TRBJ1-6; v_call: TRBV7-9; d_call: NA; clone_size: NA; cdr3_aa: CASSWVPGDSSYNSPLHF; cdr3_nt: TGTGCCAGCAGCTGGGTCCCGGGAGATAGCTCCTATAATTCACCCCTCCACTTT
j_call: TRBJ1-5; v_call: TRBV6-2/TRBV6-3; d_call: TRBD1; clone_size: NA; cdr3_aa: CASSSGGHSNQPQHF; cdr3_nt: TGTGCCAGCAGCTCAGGGGGACATAGCAATCAGCCCCAGCATTTT
j_call: TRBJ2-7; v_call: TRBV5-4; d_call: NA; clone_size: NA; cdr3_aa: CASSGRQGGEQYF; cdr3_nt: TGTGCCAGCAGCGGGAGACAGGGAGGGGAGCAGTACTTC
j_call: TRBJ2-1; v_call: TRBV11-3; d_call: NA; clone_size: NA; cdr3_aa: CASSLEGFSSYNEQFF; cdr3_nt: TGTGCCAGCAGCTTAGAGGGCTTCAGCTCCTACAATGAGCAGTTCTTC
j_call: TRBJ2-2; v_call: TRBV16; d_call: TRBD2; clone_size: NA; cdr3_aa: CASSQFAGGYTGELFF; cdr3_nt: TGTGCCAGCAGCCAATTCGCGGGAGGGTACACCGGGGAGCTGTTTTTT
j_call: TRBJ2-7; v_call: TRBV7-2; d_call: NA; clone_size: NA; cdr3_aa: CASSLGVAYEQYF; cdr3_nt: TGTGCCAGCAGCTTAGGGGTGGCTTACGAGCAGTACTTC
j_call: TRBJ1-6; v_call: TRBV5-1; d_call: TRBD1; clone_size: NA; cdr3_aa: CASSLTGEPPLHF; cdr3_nt: TGCGCCAGCAGCTTGACAGGGGAACCACCCCTCCACTTT
j_call: TRBJ2-7; v_call: TRBV21-1; d_call: NA; clone_size: NA; cdr3_aa: CASSHLDEQYF; cdr3_nt: TGTGCCAGCAGCCACTTGGACGAGCAGTACTTC
j_call: TRBJ2-7; v_call: TRBV10-2; d_call: TRBD2; clone_size: NA; cdr3_aa: CASSESRGLAGGYEQYF; cdr3_nt: TGCGCCAGCAGTGAGTCGAGGGGACTAGCGGGAGGTTACGAGCAGTACTTC
j_call: TRBJ1-1; v_call: TRBV30; d_call: NA; clone_size: NA; cdr3_aa: CAWSVGVEDTEAFF; cdr3_nt: TGTGCCTGGAGTGTAGGGGTGGAGGACACTGAAGCTTTCTTT
j_call: TRBJ2-5; v_call: TRBV12-5; d_call: TRBD2; clone_size: once; cdr3_aa: CASGLVPTSGRDETQYF; cdr3_nt: TGTGCTAGTGGTTTGGTCCCGACTAGCGGGAGGGATGAGACCCAGTACTTC
j_call: TRBJ2-7; v_call: TRBV2; d_call: NA; clone_size: NA; cdr3_aa: CASSEWTVGSYEQYF; cdr3_nt: TGTGCCAGCAGTGAATGGACGGTGGGCTCCTACGAGCAGTACTTC
j_call: TRBJ1-1; v_call: TRBV25-1; d_call: TRBD1; clone_size: few; cdr3_aa: CASSSTGETEAFF; cdr3_nt: TGTGCCAGCAGTTCCACAGGGGAGACTGAAGCTTTCTTT
j_call: TRBJ2-1; v_call: TRBV10-1; d_call: NA; clone_size: NA; cdr3_aa: CASSSRGASYNEQFF; cdr3_nt: TGCGCCAGCTCCTCCCGGGGCGCCTCCTACAATGAGCAGTTCTTC
j_call: TRBJ2-1; v_call: TRBV3-1/TRBV3-2; d_call: NA; clone_size: NA; cdr3_aa: CASSQVGSGHNEQFF; cdr3_nt: TGTGCCAGCAGCCAGGTGGGCAGCGGTCACAATGAGCAGTTCTTC
j_call: TRBJ2-7; v_call: TRBV18; d_call: NA; clone_size: NA; cdr3_aa: CASSPAGLTPYEQYF; cdr3_nt: TGTGCCAGCTCACCCGCGGGACTTACCCCCTACGAGCAGTACTTC
j_call: TRBJ2-5; v_call: TRBV7-9; d_call: TRBD1; clone_size: NA; cdr3_aa: CASSLVGQGETQYF; cdr3_nt: TGTGCCAGCAGCTTAGTGGGACAGGGTGAGACCCAGTACTTC
j_call: TRBJ2-7; v_call: TRBV28; d_call: TRBD2; clone_size: NA; cdr3_aa: CASRSLFSGSVGYEQYF; cdr3_nt: TGTGCCAGCAGATCCCTCTTTAGCGGGAGCGTCGGTTACGAGCAGTACTTC
j_call: TRBJ1-3; v_call: TRBV7-9; d_call: NA; clone_size: NA; cdr3_aa: CASSLARGAWNTIYF; cdr3_nt: TGTGCCAGCAGCTTAGCACGGGGCGCTTGGAACACCATATATTTT
j_call: TRBJ1-2; v_call: TRBV7-8; d_call: NA; clone_size: NA; cdr3_aa: CASSFRQDRGYTF; cdr3_nt: TGTGCCAGCAGCTTTAGACAGGACCGTGGCTACACCTTC
j_call: TRBJ1-3; v_call: TRBV21-1; d_call: NA; clone_size: NA; cdr3_aa: CASSIGGVTGNTIYF; cdr3_nt: TGTGCCAGCAGCATCGGCGGGGTCACTGGAAACACCATATATTTT
j_call: TRBJ2-7; v_call: TRBV10-3; d_call: TRBD2; clone_size: NA; cdr3_aa: CAITDWTSGSSYEQYF; cdr3_nt: TGTGCCATCACCGACTGGACTAGCGGGAGCTCCTACGAGCAGTACTTC
j_call: TRBJ2-2; v_call: TRBV10-2; d_call: NA; clone_size: NA; cdr3_aa: CASTVVANTGELFF; cdr3_nt: TGCGCCAGCACGGTTGTGGCGAACACCGGGGAGCTGTTTTTT
j_call: TRBJ2-2; v_call: TRBV29-1; d_call: NA; clone_size: NA; cdr3_aa: CSVVRASNTGELFF; cdr3_nt: TGCAGCGTAGTGAGAGCCTCGAACACCGGGGAGCTGTTTTTT
j_call: TRBJ1-1; v_call: TRBV7-9; d_call: NA; clone_size: NA; cdr3_aa: CASSLYPRDPRRADAFF; cdr3_nt: TGTGCCAGCAGCTTATACCCCCGGGACCCAAGGAGGGCCGACGCTTTCTTT
j_call: TRBJ1-4; v_call: TRBV18; d_call: NA; clone_size: few; cdr3_aa: CASSPPSSPLNEKLFF; cdr3_nt: TGTGCCAGCTCACCACCGTCGAGTCCCCTTAATGAAAAACTGTTTTTT
j_call: TRBJ1-2; v_call: TRBV28; d_call: TRBD1; clone_size: NA; cdr3_aa: CASSLSGGGYTF; cdr3_nt: TGTGCCAGCAGTTTATCAGGGGGCGGCTACACCTTC
j_call: TRBJ2-3; v_call: TRBV24-1; d_call: NA; clone_size: NA; cdr3_aa: CATSERGGTDTQYF; cdr3_nt: TGTGCCACCAGTGAGCGAGGGGGGACAGATACGCAGTATTTT
j_call: TRBJ1-4; v_call: TRBV27; d_call: TRBD1; clone_size: NA; cdr3_aa: CASSPGQDFNEKLFF; cdr3_nt: TGTGCCAGCAGTCCAGGACAGGATTTTAATGAAAAACTGTTTTTT
j_call: TRBJ1-2; v_call: TRBV28; d_call: NA; clone_size: NA; cdr3_aa: CASSFGRVGGYTF; cdr3_nt: TGTGCCAGCAGTTTTGGGAGGGTGGGTGGCTACACCTTC
j_call: TRBJ1-2; v_call: TRBV12-3/TRBV12-4; d_call: NA; clone_size: NA; cdr3_aa: CASSFGRAGYTF; cdr3_nt: TGTGCCAGCAGTTTTGGGAGGGCTGGCTACACCTTC